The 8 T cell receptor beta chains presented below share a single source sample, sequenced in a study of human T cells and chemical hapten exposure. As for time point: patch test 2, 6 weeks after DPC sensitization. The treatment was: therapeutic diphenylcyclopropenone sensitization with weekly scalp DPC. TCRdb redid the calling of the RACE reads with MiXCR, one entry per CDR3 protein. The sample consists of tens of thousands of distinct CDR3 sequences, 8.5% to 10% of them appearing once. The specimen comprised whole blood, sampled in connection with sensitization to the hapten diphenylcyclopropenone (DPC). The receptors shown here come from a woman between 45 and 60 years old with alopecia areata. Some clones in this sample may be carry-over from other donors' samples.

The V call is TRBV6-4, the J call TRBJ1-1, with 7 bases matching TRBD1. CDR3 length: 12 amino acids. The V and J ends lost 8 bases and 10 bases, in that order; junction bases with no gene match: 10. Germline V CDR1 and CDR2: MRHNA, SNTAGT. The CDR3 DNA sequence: TGTGCCAGCGGGCCCGAGACAGGGCCAGCTTTCTTT. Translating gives CASGPETGPAFF.

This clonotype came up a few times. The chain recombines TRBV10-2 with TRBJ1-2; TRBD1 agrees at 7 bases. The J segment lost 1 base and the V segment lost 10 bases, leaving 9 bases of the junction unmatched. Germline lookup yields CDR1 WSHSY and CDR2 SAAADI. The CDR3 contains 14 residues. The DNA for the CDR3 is TGCGCCATCCAACAGGGGCTGGGTAACTATGGCTACACCTTC. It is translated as CAIQQGLGNYGYTF.

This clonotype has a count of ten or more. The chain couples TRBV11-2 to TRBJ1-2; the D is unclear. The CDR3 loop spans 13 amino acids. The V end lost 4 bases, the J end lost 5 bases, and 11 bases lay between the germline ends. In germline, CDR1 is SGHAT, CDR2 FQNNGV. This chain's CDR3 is CASSSSGSYGYTF. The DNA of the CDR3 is TGTGCCAGCAGCTCCTCCGGCAGTTATGGCTACACCTTC.

CDR3 sequence (DNA): TGTGCCAGCAGTGACAGCATTAGCAATCAGCCCCAGCATTTT. It yields the protein CASSDSISNQPQHF. The chain is built from TRBV2 and TRBJ1-5; D unresolved. This CDR3 spans 14 amino acids. Per germline, CDR1 SNHLY and CDR2 FYNNEI. V lost 3 bases and J 0 bases, leaving 6 bases between the germline ends. Supplemented by reference TRBV2 and TRBJ1-5, the full variable domain reads EPEVTQTPSHQVTQMGQEVILRCVPISNHLYFYWYRQILGQKVEFLVSFYNNEISEKSEIFDDQFSVERPDGSNFTLKIRSTKLEDSAMYFCASSDSISNQPQHFGDGTRLSIL.

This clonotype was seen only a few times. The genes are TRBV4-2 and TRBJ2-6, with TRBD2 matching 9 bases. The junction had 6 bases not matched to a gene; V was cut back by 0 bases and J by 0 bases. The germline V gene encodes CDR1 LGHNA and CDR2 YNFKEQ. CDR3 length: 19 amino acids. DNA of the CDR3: TGTGCCAGCAGCCAAGATCTAGCGGGGAGGTACTCTGGGGCCAACGTCCTGACTTTC. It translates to CASSQDLAGRYSGANVLTF.

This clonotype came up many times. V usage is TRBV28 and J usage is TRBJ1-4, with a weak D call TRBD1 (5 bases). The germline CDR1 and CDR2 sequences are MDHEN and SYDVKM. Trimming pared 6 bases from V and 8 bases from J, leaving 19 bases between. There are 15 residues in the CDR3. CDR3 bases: TGTGCCAGCAGCCCTTACGAAGGATCAGGGGAAAAACTGTTTTTT. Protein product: CASSPYEGSGEKLFF.

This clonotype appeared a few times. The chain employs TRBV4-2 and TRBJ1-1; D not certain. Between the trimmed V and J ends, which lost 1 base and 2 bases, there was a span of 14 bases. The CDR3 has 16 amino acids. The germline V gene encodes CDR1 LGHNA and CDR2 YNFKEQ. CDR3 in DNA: TGTGCCAGCAGCCAAGCCCCAGCGGGCCTAAACACTGAAGCTTTCTTT. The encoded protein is CASSQAPAGLNTEAFF.

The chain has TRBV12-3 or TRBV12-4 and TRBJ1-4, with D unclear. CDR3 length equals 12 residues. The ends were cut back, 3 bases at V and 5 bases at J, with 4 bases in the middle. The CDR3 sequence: CASSFGNEKLFF. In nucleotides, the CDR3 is TGTGCCAGCAGTTTTGGGAATGAAAAACTGTTTTTT.